This T cell receptor (beta chain) was documented in a study of cytomegalovirus exposure and HLA in healthy donors. Clones were read by immunoSEQ multiplex PCR, and TCRdb kept only the in-frame ones, dropping some. The sample shows about 55,000 clones, more than 80% of them seen only once. V lost 2 bases and J 8 bases, leaving 12 bases between the germline ends. CDR1 is MNHNY and CDR2 is SVGAGI in the germline V gene (reference sequence). The length of the CDR3 is 13 residues. The sample taken for sequencing was PBMCs. The chain carries TRBV6-6 and TRBJ1-2; D unresolved. This sequence was found in a man aged 18-30 years in good health and CMV-seronegative. CDR3 loop: CASSYREEGGYTF. CDR3 in DNA: TGTGCCAGCAGTTACAGAGAAGAGGGAGGCTACACCTTC.